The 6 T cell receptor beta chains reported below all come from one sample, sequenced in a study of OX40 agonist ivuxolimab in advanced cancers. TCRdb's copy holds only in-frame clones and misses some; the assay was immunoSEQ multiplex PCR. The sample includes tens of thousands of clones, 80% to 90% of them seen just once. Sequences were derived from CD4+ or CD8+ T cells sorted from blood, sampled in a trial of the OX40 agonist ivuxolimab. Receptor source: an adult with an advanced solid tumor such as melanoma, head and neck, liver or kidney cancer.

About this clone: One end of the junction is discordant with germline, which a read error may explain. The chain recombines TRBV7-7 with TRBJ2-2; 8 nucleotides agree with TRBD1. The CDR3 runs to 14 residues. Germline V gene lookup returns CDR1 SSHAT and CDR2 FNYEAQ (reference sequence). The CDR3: CASTDREEAGELFF. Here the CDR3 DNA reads TGTGCTAGCACGGACAGGGAGGAAGCCGGGGAGCTGTTTTTT.

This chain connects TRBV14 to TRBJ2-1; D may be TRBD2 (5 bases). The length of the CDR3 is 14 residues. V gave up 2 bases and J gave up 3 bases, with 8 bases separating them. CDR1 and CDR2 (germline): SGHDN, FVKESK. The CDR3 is CASSQIAGYNEQFF. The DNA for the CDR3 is TGTGCCAGCAGCCAAATCGCGGGCTACAATGAGCAGTTCTTC.

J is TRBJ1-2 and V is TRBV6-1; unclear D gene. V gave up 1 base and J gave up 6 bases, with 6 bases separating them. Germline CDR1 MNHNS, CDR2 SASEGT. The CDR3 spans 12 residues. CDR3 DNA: TGTGCCAGCAGTGAAGGGGGAGATGGCTACACCTTC. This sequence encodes CASSEGGDGYTF.

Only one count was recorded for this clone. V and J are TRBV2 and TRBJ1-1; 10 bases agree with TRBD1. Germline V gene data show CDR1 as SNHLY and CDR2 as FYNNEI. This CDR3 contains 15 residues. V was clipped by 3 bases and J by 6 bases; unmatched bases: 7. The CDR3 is CASSEGGQGLAEAFF. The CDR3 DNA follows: TGTGCCAGCAGTGAGGGGGGACAGGGGTTAGCTGAAGCTTTCTTT.

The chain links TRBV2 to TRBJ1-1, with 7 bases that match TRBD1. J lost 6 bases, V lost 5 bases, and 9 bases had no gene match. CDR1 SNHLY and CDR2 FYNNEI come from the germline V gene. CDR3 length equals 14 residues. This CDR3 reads CASSLTGTHAEAFF. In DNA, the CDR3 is TGTGCCAGCAGTCTGACAGGGACTCACGCTGAAGCTTTCTTT.

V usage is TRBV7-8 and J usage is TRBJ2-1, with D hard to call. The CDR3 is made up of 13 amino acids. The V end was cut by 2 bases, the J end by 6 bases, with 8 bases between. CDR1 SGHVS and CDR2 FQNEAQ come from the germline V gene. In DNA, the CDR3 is TGTGCCAGCAGCTTACCTACCCTCAATGAGCAGTTCTTC. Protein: CASSLPTLNEQFF.